These 20 T cell receptor beta chains originate from one sample sequenced in a study of shared clonotypes between healthy human individuals. The protocol was immunoSEQ multiplex PCR, while the TCRdb copy is restricted to in-frame clones and leaves out a portion. Of roughly 1,100,000 clones listed, approximately 70% were seen once; the top ten hold about 1.5%. The sample comprised memory CD4+ T cells sorted from blood. This sample's subset: CD45RA-negative fraction. The receptors were sampled from a man aged 18 to 29 in good health.

This chain uses TRBV7-9 with TRBJ2-7, with D perhaps TRBD1 or TRBD2 (5 bases each). The germline gives CDR1 SEHNR, CDR2 FQNEAQ (reference sequence). This CDR3 region has 13 residues. The V gene lost 7 bases and the J gene lost 0 bases, with 10 bases spanning the gap. CDR3 bases: TGTGCCAGCACCGAGGGGAGCTCCTACGAGCAGTACTTC. Its protein is CASTEGSSYEQYF.

The chain joins TRBV5-6 to TRBJ2-7, with D possibly being TRBD1 (5 bases). V dropped 3 bases and J dropped 3 bases, with 10 bases sitting between them. CDR1 and CDR2 from the germline V gene are SGHDT and YYEEEE. The CDR3 is 13 amino acids. The CDR3 is CASSWQGFYEQYF. CDR3 nucleotide sequence: TGTGCCAGCAGCTGGCAGGGATTCTACGAGCAGTACTTC.

Worth noting for this clone: This sample includes further DNA sequences coding for the same CDR3. This chain connects TRBV7-2 to TRBJ2-2; a weak D match, TRBD1 (6 bases). The V gene's germline CDR1 is SGHTA and CDR2 FQGNSA. V was trimmed by 5 bases and J by 2 bases, leaving 12 bases between them. The CDR3 loop spans 15 amino acids. CDR3 nucleotide sequence: TGTGCCAGCAGCCCACGCAGGGGAAACACCGGGGAGCTGTTTTTT. Translation gives CASSPRRGNTGELFF.

The chain combines TRBV27 with TRBJ2-5; D uncertain. Trimming took off 6 bases at V and 3 bases at J, with 8 bases between the two ends. The CDR3 spans 12 residues. The germline gives CDR1 MNHEY, CDR2 SMNVEV (reference sequence). Here the CDR3 DNA reads TGTGCCAGCAGGGATCGGAAAGAGACCCAGTACTTC. Protein: CASRDRKETQYF.

This rearrangement joins TRBV28 to TRBJ1-5; a weak D match, TRBD1 (6 bases). The CDR3 covers 17 residues. The V gene's germline CDR1 is MDHEN and CDR2 SYDVKM. V dropped 4 bases and J dropped 2 bases, with 18 bases sitting between them. CDR3 nucleotides: TGTGCCAGCAGTTCCTTTCTGGGAGCAGGGGGCAATCAGCCCCAGCATTTT. Amino acids: CASSSFLGAGGNQPQHF.

Ten or more counts support this clone. The junction and the germline gene differ at one end; a read error may be behind it. Other DNA sequences in this sample translate to the same CDR3. This chain joins TRBV27 and TRBJ2-7; 10 bases are a match to TRBD1. The CDR3 covers 15 residues. Germline-derived CDR1 and CDR2 are MNHEY and SMNVEV (reference sequence). CDR3 sequence: CASSVSGTGVYEQYF. CDR3 coding DNA: TGTGCCAGCAGTGTATCCGGGACAGGGGTGTACGAGCAGTACTTC.

The chain joins TRBV28 to TRBJ1-2; D ambiguous. Trimming removed 6 bases from V and 8 bases from J, with 10 bases in between. The CDR3 extends over 11 amino acids. CDR1 is MDHEN, CDR2 SYDVKM, per germline. CDR3 region: CASSTVGGYTF. CDR3 bases: TGTGCCAGCAGCACGGTTGGGGGCTACACCTTC.

This clone was counted a single time. The chain is built from TRBV30 and TRBJ2-2, with D perhaps TRBD2 (6 bases). V dropped 0 bases and J dropped 6 bases, with 11 bases sitting between them. Germline values: CDR1 GTSNPN, CDR2 SVGIG (reference sequence). The length of the CDR3 is 14 residues. CDR3 in DNA: TGTGCCTGGAGTGTGGGGCTAGCGTCCGGGGAGCTGTTTTTT. This gives the protein CAWSVGLASGELFF.

This sequence joins TRBV9 and TRBJ1-6; D is undetermined. V was trimmed by 2 bases and J by 8 bases, leaving 11 bases between them. Germline lookup yields CDR1 SGDLS and CDR2 YYNGEE. CDR3 length: 14 residues. Here the CDR3 reads CASSVAGGDSPLHF. The CDR3 nucleotides read TGTGCCAGCAGCGTTGCCGGCGGAGATTCACCCCTCCACTTT.

The chain is built from TRBV5-8 and TRBJ2-1, with D perhaps TRBD2 (5 bases). Germline V gives CDR1 SGHTS, CDR2 YDEGEE. The CDR3 sequence is 11 residues long. V was cut by 3 bases and J by 12 bases, with 10 bases left in between. The CDR3 region is CASSSARGQFF. CDR3 DNA: TGTGCCAGCAGCTCGGCTCGGGGGCAGTTCTTC.

The V gene is TRBV7-9, the J gene TRBJ2-7; 10 positions agree with TRBD2. Trimming cost V 3 bases and J 2 bases; bases outside gene matches: 1. This CDR3 has 14 residues. The V gene's germline CDR1 is SEHNR and CDR2 FQNEAQ (reference sequence). CDR3 in amino acids: CASSLGTSAYEQYF. CDR3 in DNA: TGTGCCAGCAGCTTGGGGACTAGCGCCTACGAGCAGTACTTC. Full variable domain (rest looked up from reference TRBV7-9 and TRBJ2-7): DTGVSQNPRHKITKRGQNVTFRCDPISEHNRLYWYRQTLGQGPEFLTYFQNEAQLEKSRLLSDRFSAERPKGSFSTLEIQRTEQGDSAMYLCASSLGTSAYEQYFGPGTRLTVT.

This clone has just a few counts. The V gene is TRBV11-2, the J gene TRBJ1-2, with D perhaps TRBD1 (6 bases). V was cut by 5 bases and J by 6 bases, with 16 bases left in between. The CDR3 spans 14 residues. Germline assignment: CDR1 SGHAT and CDR2 FQNNGV. CDR3: CASSPQGQINGYTF. In DNA form, the CDR3 reads TGTGCCAGCAGCCCCCAGGGACAAATTAATGGCTACACCTTC.

This chain connects TRBV30 to TRBJ2-1, with D tentatively TRBD1 (7 bases). Trimming left V 2 bases short and J 0 bases short, with 17 bases between. Germline CDR1 is GTSNPN and CDR2 is SVGIG (reference sequence). The CDR3 spans 17 residues. The CDR3 sequence is CAWSPGVGDSSYNEQFF. In DNA form, the CDR3 reads TGTGCCTGGAGTCCGGGAGTCGGGGACAGCTCCTACAATGAGCAGTTCTTC.

The sample holds a few counts of this clone. The rearrangement links TRBV27 to TRBJ2-5; 10 bases line up with TRBD2. V lost 2 bases to trimming and J lost 9 bases; unmatched junction nucleotides: 9. Germline V gene lookup returns CDR1 MNHEY and CDR2 SMNVEV (reference sequence). There are 15 residues in the CDR3. The CDR3 DNA reads as TGTGCCAGCAGTTTAGGGTCTAGCGGGGGAGTGTCCCAGTACTTC. It specifies CASSLGSSGGVSQYF.

The chain links TRBV9 to TRBJ2-3, with a possible D match to TRBD2 (6 bases). Per germline, CDR1 SGDLS and CDR2 YYNGEE. The CDR3 is 15 amino acids. Trimming stripped 4 bases from V and 2 bases from J, with 14 bases between. CDR3 residues: CASSPRRGITDTQYF. CDR3 DNA sequence: TGTGCCAGCAGCCCCCGGCGGGGTATCACAGATACGCAGTATTTT.

The chain is built from TRBV4-2 and TRBJ2-5; possibly TRBD2 for D (5 bases). Gene TRBJ2-7 matches the end of the DNA better, so the J call may be wrong. CDR1 and CDR2 (germline): LGHNA, YNFKEQ. CDR3 length: 14 residues. CDR3 protein: CASSPGAVSYEQYF. DNA of the CDR3: TGTGCCAGCAGCCCCGGAGCGGTTAGCTACGAGCAGTACTTC.

The chain joins TRBV28 to TRBJ2-7; 10 positions agree with TRBD2. The CDR3 runs to 16 residues. J gave up 1 base and V 2 bases, and 5 bases lay outside the gene matches. Germline V gene sequence: CDR1 MDHEN, CDR2 SYDVKM. As DNA, the CDR3 is TGTGCCAGCAGTTTACAGGGACTAGCGTCTTCCTACGAGCAGTACTTC. Protein product: CASSLQGLASSYEQYF.

This clone was detected a few times. This chain joins TRBV11-2 and TRBJ2-7; TRBD1 agrees at 9 bases. With V trimmed by 5 bases and J by 5 bases, 10 bases remained unmatched. The length of the CDR3 is 15 residues. Germline CDR1 reads SGHAT; CDR2 reads FQNNGV. CDR3 in amino acids: CASSPHLGTGNEQYF. The CDR3 DNA is TGTGCCAGCAGCCCACACCTCGGGACAGGGAACGAGCAGTACTTC.

The J gene is TRBJ2-2, the V gene TRBV5-4, with 11 bases aligning to TRBD2. The CDR3 has 17 residues. Germline assignment: CDR1 SGHNT and CDR2 YYREEE (reference sequence). The J segment lost 2 bases and the V segment lost 4 bases, leaving 7 bases of the junction unmatched. CDR3 sequence (DNA): TGTGCCAGCAGCGGTAGCGGGAGGGCCACAAACACCGGGGAGCTGTTTTTT. It yields the protein CASSGSGRATNTGELFF.

The V call is TRBV9, the J call TRBJ2-7, with 7 bases aligning to TRBD2. Looked up from germline, CDR1 is SGDLS and CDR2 is YYNGEE. The CDR3 length is 14 residues. With V trimmed by 4 bases and J by 1 base, 5 bases remained unmatched. CDR3 in DNA: TGTGCCAGCAGCCCCGGGGGGACTTCCTACGAGCAGTACTTC. This translates into CASSPGGTSYEQYF. Using reference TRBV9 and TRBJ2-7 for the parts outside the CDR3, the full variable domain is DSGVTQTPKHLITATGQRVTLRCSPRSGDLSVYWYQQSLDQGLQFLIQYYNGEERAKGNILERFSAQQFPDLHSELNLSSLELGDSALYFCASSPGGTSYEQYFGPGTRLTVT.